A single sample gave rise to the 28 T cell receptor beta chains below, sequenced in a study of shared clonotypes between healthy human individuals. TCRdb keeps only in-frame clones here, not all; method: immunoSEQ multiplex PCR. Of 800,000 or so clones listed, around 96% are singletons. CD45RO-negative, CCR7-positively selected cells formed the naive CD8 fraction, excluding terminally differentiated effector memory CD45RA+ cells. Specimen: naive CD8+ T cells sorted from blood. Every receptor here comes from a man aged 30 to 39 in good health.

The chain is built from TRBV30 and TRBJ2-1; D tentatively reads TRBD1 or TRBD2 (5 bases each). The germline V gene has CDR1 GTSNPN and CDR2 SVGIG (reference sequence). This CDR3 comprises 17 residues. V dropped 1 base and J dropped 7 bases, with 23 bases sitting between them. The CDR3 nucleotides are TGTGCCTGGAGTGAGGCGGGCCCTTTCACTGAGGGGAATGAGCAGTTCTTC. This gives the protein CAWSEAGPFTEGNEQFF.

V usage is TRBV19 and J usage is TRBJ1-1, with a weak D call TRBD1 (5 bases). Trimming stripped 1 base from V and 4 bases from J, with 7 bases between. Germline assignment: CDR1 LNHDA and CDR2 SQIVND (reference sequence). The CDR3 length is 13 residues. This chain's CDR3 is CASSIGRATEAFF. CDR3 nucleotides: TGTGCCAGTAGTATAGGCAGGGCCACTGAAGCTTTCTTT.

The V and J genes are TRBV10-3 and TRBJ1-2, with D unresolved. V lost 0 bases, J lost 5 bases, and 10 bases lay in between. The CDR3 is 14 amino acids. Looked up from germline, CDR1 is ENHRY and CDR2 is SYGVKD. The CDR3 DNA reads TGTGCCATCAGTGAGTCGACTGGACGTTATGGCTACACCTTC. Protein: CAISESTGRYGYTF.

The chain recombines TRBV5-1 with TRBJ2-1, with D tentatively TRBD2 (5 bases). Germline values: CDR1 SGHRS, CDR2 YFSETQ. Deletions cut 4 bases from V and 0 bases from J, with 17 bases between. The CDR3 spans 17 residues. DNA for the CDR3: TGCGCCAGCAGCCTCCTATTCGAGCGGAGCTCCTACAATGAGCAGTTCTTC. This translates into CASSLLFERSSYNEQFF. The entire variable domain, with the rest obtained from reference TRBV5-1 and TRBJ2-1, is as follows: KAGVTQTPRYLIKTRGQQVTLSCSPISGHRSVSWYQQTPGQGLQFLFEYFSETQRNKGNFPGRFSGRQFSNSRSEMNVSTLELGDSALYLCASSLLFERSSYNEQFFGPGTRLTVL.

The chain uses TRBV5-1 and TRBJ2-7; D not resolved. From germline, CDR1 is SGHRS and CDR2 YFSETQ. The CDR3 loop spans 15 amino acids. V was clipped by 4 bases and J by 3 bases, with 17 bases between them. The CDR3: CASSPVGGLGYEQYF. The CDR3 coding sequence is TGCGCCAGCAGCCCAGTCGGCGGATTGGGCTACGAGCAGTACTTC.

The CDR3 loop reads CASSFGTGHLDEQYF. The CDR3 nucleotides are TGCGCCAGCAGCTTCGGGACAGGGCATCTCGACGAGCAGTACTTC. J is TRBJ2-7 and V is TRBV5-1, with 9 bases fitting TRBD1. The CDR3 spans 15 residues. Germline loops: CDR1 SGHRS, CDR2 YFSETQ. The V segment lost 2 bases and the J segment 5 bases; nucleotides outside the gene matches: 8.

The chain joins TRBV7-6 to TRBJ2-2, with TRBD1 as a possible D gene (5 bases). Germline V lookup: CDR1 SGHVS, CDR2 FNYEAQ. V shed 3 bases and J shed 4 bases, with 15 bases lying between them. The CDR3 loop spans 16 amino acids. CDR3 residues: CASSLAFGRGTGELFF. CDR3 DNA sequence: TGTGCCAGCAGCTTGGCTTTTGGAAGGGGCACCGGGGAGCTGTTTTTT.

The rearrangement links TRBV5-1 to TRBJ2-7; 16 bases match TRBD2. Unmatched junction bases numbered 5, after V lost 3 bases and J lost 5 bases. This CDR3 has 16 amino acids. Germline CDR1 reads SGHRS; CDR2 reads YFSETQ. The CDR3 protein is CASSSGLAGGDHEQYF. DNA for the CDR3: TGCGCCAGCAGCTCGGGACTAGCGGGAGGGGACCACGAGCAGTACTTC.

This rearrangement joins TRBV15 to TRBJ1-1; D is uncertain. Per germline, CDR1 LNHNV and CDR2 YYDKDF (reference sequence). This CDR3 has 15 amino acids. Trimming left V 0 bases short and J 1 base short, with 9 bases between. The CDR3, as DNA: TGTGCCACCAGCAGAGACAAGGTTAAGAACACTGAAGCTTTCTTT. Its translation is CATSRDKVKNTEAFF.

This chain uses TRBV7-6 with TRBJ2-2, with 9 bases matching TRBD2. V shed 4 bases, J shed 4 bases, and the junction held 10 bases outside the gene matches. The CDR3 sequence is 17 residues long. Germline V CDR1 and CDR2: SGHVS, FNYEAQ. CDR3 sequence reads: CASSSPRSGGPTGELFF. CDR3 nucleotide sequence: TGTGCCAGCAGCTCCCCCCGTAGCGGGGGACCCACCGGGGAGCTGTTTTTT.

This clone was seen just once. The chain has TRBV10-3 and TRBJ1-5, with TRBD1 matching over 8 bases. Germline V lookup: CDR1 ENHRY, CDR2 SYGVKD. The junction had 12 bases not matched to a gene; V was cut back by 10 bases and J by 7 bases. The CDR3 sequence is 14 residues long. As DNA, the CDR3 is TGTGCCAGCCCCAGGGGGCTGAGGAAACAGCCCCAGCATTTT. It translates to CASPRGLRKQPQHF.

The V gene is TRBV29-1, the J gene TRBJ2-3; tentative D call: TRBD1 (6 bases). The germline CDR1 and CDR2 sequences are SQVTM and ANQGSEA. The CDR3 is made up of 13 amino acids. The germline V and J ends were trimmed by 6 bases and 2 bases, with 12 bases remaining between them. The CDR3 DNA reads TGCAGCGTCGATGGGGGCCTCACAGATACGCAGTATTTT. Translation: CSVDGGLTDTQYF.

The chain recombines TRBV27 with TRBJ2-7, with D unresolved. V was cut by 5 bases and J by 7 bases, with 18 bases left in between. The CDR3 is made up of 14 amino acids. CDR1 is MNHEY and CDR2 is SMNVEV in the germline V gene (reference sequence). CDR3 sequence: CASSPSSALGEQYF. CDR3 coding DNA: TGTGCCAGCAGTCCCTCTAGTGCCCTCGGGGAGCAGTACTTC.

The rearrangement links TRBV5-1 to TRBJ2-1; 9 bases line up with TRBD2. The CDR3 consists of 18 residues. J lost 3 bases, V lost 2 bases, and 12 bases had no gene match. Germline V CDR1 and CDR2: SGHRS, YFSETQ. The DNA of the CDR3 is TGCGCCAGCAGCTTCCACCCGCCCCTAGCGGGGAACTACAATGAGCAGTTCTTC. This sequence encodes CASSFHPPLAGNYNEQFF.

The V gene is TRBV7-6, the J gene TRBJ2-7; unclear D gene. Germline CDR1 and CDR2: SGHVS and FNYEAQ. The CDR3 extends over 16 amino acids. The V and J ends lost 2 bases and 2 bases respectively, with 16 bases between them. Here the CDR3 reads CASSLRSGGSPYEQYF. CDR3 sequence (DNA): TGTGCCAGCAGCTTAAGGTCGGGCGGAAGCCCCTACGAGCAGTACTTC.

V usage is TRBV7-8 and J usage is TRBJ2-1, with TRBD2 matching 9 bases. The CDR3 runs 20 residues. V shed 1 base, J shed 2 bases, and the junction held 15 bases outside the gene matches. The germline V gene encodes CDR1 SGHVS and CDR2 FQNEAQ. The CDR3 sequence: CASSLVSPNVAGGPYNEQFF. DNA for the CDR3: TGTGCCAGCAGCTTAGTCTCTCCTAACGTCGCGGGAGGGCCCTACAATGAGCAGTTCTTC.

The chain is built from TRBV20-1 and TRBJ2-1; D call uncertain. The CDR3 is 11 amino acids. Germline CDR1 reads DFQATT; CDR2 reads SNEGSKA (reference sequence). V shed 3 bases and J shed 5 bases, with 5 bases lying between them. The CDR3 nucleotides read TGCAGTGCTAGCGATGACAATGAGCAGTTCTTC. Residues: CSASDDNEQFF.

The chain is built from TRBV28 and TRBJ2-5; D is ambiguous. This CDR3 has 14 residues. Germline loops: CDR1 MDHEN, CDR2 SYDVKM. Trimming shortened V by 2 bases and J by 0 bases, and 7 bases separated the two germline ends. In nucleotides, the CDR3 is TGTGCCAGCAGTTTAACAGCGTACCAAGAGACCCAGTACTTC. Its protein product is CASSLTAYQETQYF. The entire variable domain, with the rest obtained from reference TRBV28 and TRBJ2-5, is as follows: DVKVTQSSRYLVKRTGEKVFLECVQDMDHENMFWYRQDPGLGLRLIYFSYDVKMKEKGDIPEGYSVSREKKERFSLILESASTNQTSMYLCASSLTAYQETQYFGPGTRLLVL.

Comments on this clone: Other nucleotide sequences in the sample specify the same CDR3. CDR3 DNA: TGTGCCAGTAGTATCAGCGGGAGCTCCTACGAGCAGTACTTC. This gives the protein CASSISGSSYEQYF. The V call is TRBV19, the J call TRBJ2-7, with TRBD2 matching over 8 bases. The CDR3 is 14 amino acids. Germline V CDR1 and CDR2: LNHDA, SQIVND (reference sequence). Losses at the gene ends were 3 bases for V and 0 bases for J; bases not matched to a gene: 1. Complete variable domain (other parts from reference TRBV19 and TRBJ2-7): DGGITQSPKYLFRKEGQNVTLSCEQNLNHDAMYWYRQDPGQGLRLIYYSQIVNDFQKGDIAEGYSVSREKKESFPLTVTSAQKNPTAFYLCASSISGSSYEQYFGPGTRLTVT.

The CDR3 DNA follows: TGTGCCAGCAGCGACGTGGCCACTGAGACGCAGTATTTT. Translating it yields CASSDVATETQYF. The V call is TRBV11-3, the J call TRBJ2-3; D is unresolved. Germline V CDR1 and CDR2: SGHNT, YENEEA. This CDR3 comprises 13 residues. Trimming took 5 bases from V and 9 from J, leaving 15 bases between them.

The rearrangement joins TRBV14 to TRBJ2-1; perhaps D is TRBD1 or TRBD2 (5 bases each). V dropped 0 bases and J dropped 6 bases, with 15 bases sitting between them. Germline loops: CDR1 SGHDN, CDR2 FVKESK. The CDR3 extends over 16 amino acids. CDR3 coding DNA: TGTGCCAGCAGCCAAGAAGTGGGGACGCTCCCCAATGAGCAGTTCTTC. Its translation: CASSQEVGTLPNEQFF.

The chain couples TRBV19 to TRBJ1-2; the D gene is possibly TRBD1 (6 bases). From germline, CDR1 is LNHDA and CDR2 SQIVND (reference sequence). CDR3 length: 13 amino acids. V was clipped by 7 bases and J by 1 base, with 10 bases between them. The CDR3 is CASTPGHNYGYTF. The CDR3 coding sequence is TGTGCCAGTACTCCGGGACATAACTATGGCTACACCTTC.

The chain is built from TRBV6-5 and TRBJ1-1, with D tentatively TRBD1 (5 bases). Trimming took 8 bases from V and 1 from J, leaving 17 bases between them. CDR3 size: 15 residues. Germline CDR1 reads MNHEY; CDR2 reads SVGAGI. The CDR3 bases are TGTGCCAGCTTTTTACTCGGACACCCGAACACTGAAGCTTTCTTT. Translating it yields CASFLLGHPNTEAFF.

The CDR3 region has the DNA TGCAGCCGTCGGCAGGCTGAGCAGTTCTTC. Protein product: CSRRQAEQFF. The J gene is TRBJ2-1, the V gene TRBV20-1; no clear D gene. The germline gives CDR1 DFQATT, CDR2 SNEGSKA (reference sequence). CDR3 size: 10 residues.

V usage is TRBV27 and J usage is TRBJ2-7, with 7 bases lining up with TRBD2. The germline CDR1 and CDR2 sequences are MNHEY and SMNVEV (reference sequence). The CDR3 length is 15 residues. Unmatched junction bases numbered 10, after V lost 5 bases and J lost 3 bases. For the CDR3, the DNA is TGTGCCAGCAGTCGCGAGGGGCTAGCGGTCTACGAGCAGTACTTC. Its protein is CASSREGLAVYEQYF.

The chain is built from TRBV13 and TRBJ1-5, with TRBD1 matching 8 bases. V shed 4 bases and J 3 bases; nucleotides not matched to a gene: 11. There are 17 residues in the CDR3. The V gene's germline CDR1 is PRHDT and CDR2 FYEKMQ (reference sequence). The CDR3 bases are TGTGCCAGCAGCTATAGGGACAGGACAAAGAACAATCAGCCCCAGCATTTT. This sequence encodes CASSYRDRTKNNQPQHF.

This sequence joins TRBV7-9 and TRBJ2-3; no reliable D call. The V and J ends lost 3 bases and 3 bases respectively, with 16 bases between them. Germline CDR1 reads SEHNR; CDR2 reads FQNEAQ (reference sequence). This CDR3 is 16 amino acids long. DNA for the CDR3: TGTGCCAGCAGCTTTAGATACCCAGAAGTAACAGATACGCAGTATTTT. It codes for CASSFRYPEVTDTQYF.

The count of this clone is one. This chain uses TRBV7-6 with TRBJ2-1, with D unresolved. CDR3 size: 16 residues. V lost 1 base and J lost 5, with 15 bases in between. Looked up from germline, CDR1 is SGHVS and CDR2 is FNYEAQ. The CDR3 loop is CASSLDWGIIHNEQFF. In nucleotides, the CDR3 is TGTGCCAGCAGCTTAGATTGGGGTATCATTCACAATGAGCAGTTCTTC.